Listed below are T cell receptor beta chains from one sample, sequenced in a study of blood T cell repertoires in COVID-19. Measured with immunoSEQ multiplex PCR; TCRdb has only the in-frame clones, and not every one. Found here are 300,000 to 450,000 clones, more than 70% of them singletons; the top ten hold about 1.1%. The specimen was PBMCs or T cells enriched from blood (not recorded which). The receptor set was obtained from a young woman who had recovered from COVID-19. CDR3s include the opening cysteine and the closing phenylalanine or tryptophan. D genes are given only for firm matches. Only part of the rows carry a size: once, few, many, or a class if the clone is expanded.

cdr3_aa: CASSYETGSYGYTF
cdr3_nt: TGTGCCAGCAGCTACGAGACAGGATCCTATGGCTACACCTTC
v_call: TRBV7-8
j_call: TRBJ1-2
clone_size: -
d_call: -

cdr3_aa: CASSLTGLGEAFF
cdr3_nt: TGTGCCAGCAGTCTAACAGGGCTAGGTGAAGCTTTCTTT
v_call: TRBV27
j_call: TRBJ1-1
clone_size: -
d_call: -

cdr3_aa: CASSQAAVTLSGANVLTF
cdr3_nt: TGTGCCAGCAGCCAAGCCGCGGTGACCCTCTCTGGGGCCAACGTCCTGACTTTC
v_call: TRBV14
j_call: TRBJ2-6
clone_size: -
d_call: -

cdr3_aa: CASSESGGASNEQFF
cdr3_nt: TGTGCCAGCAGTGAAAGTGGGGGGGCATCCAATGAGCAGTTCTTC
v_call: TRBV6-1
j_call: TRBJ2-1
clone_size: -
d_call: -

cdr3_aa: CSVKGDFSNQPQHF
cdr3_nt: TGCAGCGTAAAAGGGGACTTTAGCAATCAGCCCCAGCATTTT
v_call: TRBV29-1
j_call: TRBJ1-5
clone_size: -
d_call: -

cdr3_aa: CASSYSGSGVAGAQETQYF
cdr3_nt: TGTGCCAGCAGTTACTCGGGGAGCGGGGTAGCGGGAGCCCAAGAGACCCAGTACTTC
v_call: TRBV6-2/TRBV6-3
j_call: TRBJ2-5
clone_size: -
d_call: TRBD2

cdr3_aa: CASSRRGPEAFF
cdr3_nt: TGTGCCAGCTCACGGCGAGGTCCTGAAGCTTTCTTT
v_call: TRBV18
j_call: TRBJ1-1
clone_size: -
d_call: -

cdr3_aa: CASSPGPLRDGYTF
cdr3_nt: TGTGCCAGCAGTCCAGGACCCCTGAGGGATGGCTACACCTTC
v_call: TRBV5-4
j_call: TRBJ1-2
clone_size: -
d_call: -

cdr3_aa: CAISEWRQPHEPDQPQHF
cdr3_nt: TGTGCCATCAGTGAATGGAGACAGCCCCATGAGCCCGATCAGCCCCAGCATTTT
v_call: TRBV10-3
j_call: TRBJ1-5
clone_size: -
d_call: -

cdr3_aa: CASSSGLADRGDTQYF
cdr3_nt: TGTGCCAGCAGCTCCGGACTAGCCGACCGCGGGGATACGCAGTATTTT
v_call: TRBV11-2
j_call: TRBJ2-3
clone_size: few
d_call: TRBD2

cdr3_aa: CASRTTGVSSYEQYF
cdr3_nt: TGTGCCAGCAGAACGACAGGGGTAAGCTCCTACGAGCAGTACTTC
v_call: TRBV28
j_call: TRBJ2-7
clone_size: -
d_call: TRBD1

cdr3_aa: CASSLGAGADQETQYF
cdr3_nt: TGTGCCAGCAGCTTAGGGGCAGGGGCCGATCAAGAGACCCAGTACTTC
v_call: TRBV7-6
j_call: TRBJ2-5
clone_size: -
d_call: -

cdr3_aa: CASTGTSHETQYF
cdr3_nt: TGTGCCAGCACCGGGACTAGCCACGAGACCCAGTACTTC
v_call: TRBV6-5
j_call: TRBJ2-5
clone_size: -
d_call: TRBD2

cdr3_aa: CATSKDRLYGYTF
cdr3_nt: TGTGCCACCAGCAAAGACAGGCTCTATGGCTACACCTTC
v_call: TRBV15
j_call: TRBJ1-2
clone_size: few
d_call: -

cdr3_aa: CASSLTAGQGTDTQYF
cdr3_nt: TGTGCCAGCAGCTTAACCGCCGGACAGGGAACAGATACGCAGTATTTT
v_call: TRBV7-3
j_call: TRBJ2-3
clone_size: once
d_call: TRBD1

cdr3_aa: CASSIQAGQPQHF
cdr3_nt: TGTGCCAGTAGTATCCAGGCAGGTCAGCCCCAGCATTTT
v_call: TRBV19
j_call: TRBJ1-5
clone_size: few
d_call: -

cdr3_aa: CASRLDREAFF
cdr3_nt: TGTGCCAGTAGGCTGGACAGGGAAGCTTTCTTT
v_call: TRBV19
j_call: TRBJ1-1
clone_size: -
d_call: TRBD1

cdr3_aa: CASSPGLAGDDYQETQYF
cdr3_nt: TGTGCCAGCTCACCTGGGCTAGCGGGGGATGACTACCAAGAGACCCAGTACTTC
v_call: TRBV18
j_call: TRBJ2-5
clone_size: -
d_call: TRBD2

cdr3_aa: CASGEGSTDTQYF
cdr3_nt: TGCGCCAGCGGGGAGGGTAGCACAGATACGCAGTATTTT
v_call: TRBV5-1
j_call: TRBJ2-3
clone_size: -
d_call: TRBD2

cdr3_aa: CASSQVSLFHNEQFF
cdr3_nt: TGCGCCAGCAGCCAAGTTAGCCTCTTCCACAATGAGCAGTTCTTC
v_call: TRBV4-1
j_call: TRBJ2-1
clone_size: -
d_call: -

cdr3_aa: CASSPRQETQYF
cdr3_nt: TGCGCCAGCAGTCCACGGCAAGAGACCCAGTACTTC
v_call: TRBV5-1
j_call: TRBJ2-5
clone_size: once
d_call: -

cdr3_aa: CASSLTGEYGLYEQYF
cdr3_nt: TGTGCCAGCAGCTTGACAGGGGAATATGGTCTATACGAGCAGTACTTC
v_call: TRBV5-5
j_call: TRBJ2-7
clone_size: -
d_call: TRBD1

cdr3_aa: CASSRTGGYEQYF
cdr3_nt: TGTGCCAGCAGCCGGACAGGGGGCTACGAGCAGTACTTC
v_call: TRBV7-2
j_call: TRBJ2-7
clone_size: -
d_call: TRBD1

cdr3_aa: CASSPGRGTDTQYF
cdr3_nt: TGCGCCAGCAGCCCGGGGAGGGGGACAGATACGCAGTATTTT
v_call: TRBV4-1
j_call: TRBJ2-3
clone_size: -
d_call: -

cdr3_aa: CASSQVLGSSYEQYF
cdr3_nt: TGTGCCAGCAGCCAAGTCTTAGGGAGCTCCTACGAGCAGTACTTC
v_call: TRBV14
j_call: TRBJ2-7
clone_size: -
d_call: -

cdr3_aa: CASSLAFGQGGVKGYTF
cdr3_nt: TGTGCCAGCAGCTTGGCCTTTGGACAGGGGGGCGTTAAAGGCTACACCTTC
v_call: TRBV5-5
j_call: TRBJ1-2
clone_size: -
d_call: TRBD1

cdr3_aa: CASSWGQGGNQPQHF
cdr3_nt: TGTGCCAGCAGCTGGGGACAGGGGGGTAATCAGCCCCAGCATTTT
v_call: TRBV5-5
j_call: TRBJ1-5
clone_size: -
d_call: TRBD1

cdr3_aa: CASSPQGSSQPQHF
cdr3_nt: TGTGCCAGTAGCCCCCAGGGTTCCTCTCAGCCCCAGCATTTT
v_call: TRBV19
j_call: TRBJ1-5
clone_size: once
d_call: -

cdr3_aa: CASSGTRVGEEKLFF
cdr3_nt: TGTGCCAGCAGTGGAACGAGGGTAGGAGAAGAAAAACTGTTTTTT
v_call: TRBV6-2/TRBV6-3
j_call: TRBJ1-4
clone_size: -
d_call: -

cdr3_aa: CASSDRVAGGPATGELFF
cdr3_nt: TGTGCCAGCAGTGATAGGGTAGCGGGGGGGCCGGCCACCGGGGAGCTGTTTTTT
v_call: TRBV6-1
j_call: TRBJ2-2
clone_size: -
d_call: TRBD2

cdr3_aa: CASSAMGDNSGNTIYF
cdr3_nt: TGTGCCAGCAGCGCTATGGGGGACAACTCTGGAAACACCATATATTTT
v_call: TRBV9
j_call: TRBJ1-3
clone_size: -
d_call: -

cdr3_aa: CAWSVRSGVAYEQYF
cdr3_nt: TGTGCCTGGAGTGTACGCTCAGGTGTTGCCTACGAGCAGTACTTC
v_call: TRBV30
j_call: TRBJ2-7
clone_size: -
d_call: -

cdr3_aa: CASSLGGWNEQYF
cdr3_nt: TGTGCCAGCAGCTTAGGCGGTTGGAACGAGCAGTACTTC
v_call: TRBV11-3
j_call: TRBJ2-7
clone_size: -
d_call: -

cdr3_aa: CASSLEGNSGNTIYF
cdr3_nt: TGTGCCAGCAGCTTAGAGGGCAACTCTGGAAACACCATATATTTT
v_call: TRBV11-2
j_call: TRBJ1-3
clone_size: -
d_call: -

cdr3_aa: CASIPRGMEYGYTF
cdr3_nt: TGTGCCAGCATCCCCCGGGGGATGGAGTATGGCTACACCTTC
v_call: TRBV5-6
j_call: TRBJ1-2
clone_size: -
d_call: -

cdr3_aa: CASSSVGGSTDTQYF
cdr3_nt: TGTGCCAGCAGTTCCGTGGGGGGGAGCACAGATACGCAGTATTTT
v_call: TRBV11-2
j_call: TRBJ2-3
clone_size: -
d_call: TRBD2

cdr3_aa: CASSLGAGAEAFF
cdr3_nt: TGTGCCAGCAGCTTAGGCGCGGGGGCCGAAGCTTTCTTT
v_call: TRBV7-8
j_call: TRBJ1-1
clone_size: -
d_call: -

cdr3_aa: CASKASGGEETQYF
cdr3_nt: TGTGCCAGCAAGGCTAGCGGGGGGGAAGAGACCCAGTACTTC
v_call: TRBV2
j_call: TRBJ2-5
clone_size: once
d_call: TRBD2

cdr3_aa: CASSNLETQYF
cdr3_nt: TGTGCCAGCAGTAACCTTGAGACGCAGTATTTT
v_call: TRBV12-3/TRBV12-4
j_call: TRBJ2-3
clone_size: -
d_call: -

cdr3_aa: CAISDSGGGYEQYF
cdr3_nt: TGTGCCATCAGTGACTCCGGGGGGGGCTACGAGCAGTACTTC
v_call: TRBV10-3
j_call: TRBJ2-7
clone_size: -
d_call: TRBD2

cdr3_aa: CASSYRDRGMDTEAFF
cdr3_nt: TGTGCCAGCAGCTACCGGGACAGGGGGATGGACACTGAAGCTTTCTTT
v_call: TRBV11-3
j_call: TRBJ1-1
clone_size: -
d_call: TRBD1

cdr3_aa: CASNLQGRNQPQHF
cdr3_nt: TGTGCCAGTAATCTCCAGGGGCGTAATCAGCCCCAGCATTTT
v_call: TRBV19
j_call: TRBJ1-5
clone_size: many
d_call: -